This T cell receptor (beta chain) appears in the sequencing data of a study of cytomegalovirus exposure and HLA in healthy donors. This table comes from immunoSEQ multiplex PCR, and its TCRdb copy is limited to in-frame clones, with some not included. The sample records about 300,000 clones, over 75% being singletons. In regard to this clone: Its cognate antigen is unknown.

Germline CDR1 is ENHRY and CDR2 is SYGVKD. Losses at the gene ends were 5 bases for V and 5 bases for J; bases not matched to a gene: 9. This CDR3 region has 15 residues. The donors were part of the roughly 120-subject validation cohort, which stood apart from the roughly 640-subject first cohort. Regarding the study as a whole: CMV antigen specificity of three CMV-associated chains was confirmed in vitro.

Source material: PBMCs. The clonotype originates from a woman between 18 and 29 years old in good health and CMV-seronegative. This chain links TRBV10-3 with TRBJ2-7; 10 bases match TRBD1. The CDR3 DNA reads TGTGCCATCAGTCCTACTAGGACAGGGGGTCACGAGCAGTACTTC. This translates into CAISPTRTGGHEQYF.